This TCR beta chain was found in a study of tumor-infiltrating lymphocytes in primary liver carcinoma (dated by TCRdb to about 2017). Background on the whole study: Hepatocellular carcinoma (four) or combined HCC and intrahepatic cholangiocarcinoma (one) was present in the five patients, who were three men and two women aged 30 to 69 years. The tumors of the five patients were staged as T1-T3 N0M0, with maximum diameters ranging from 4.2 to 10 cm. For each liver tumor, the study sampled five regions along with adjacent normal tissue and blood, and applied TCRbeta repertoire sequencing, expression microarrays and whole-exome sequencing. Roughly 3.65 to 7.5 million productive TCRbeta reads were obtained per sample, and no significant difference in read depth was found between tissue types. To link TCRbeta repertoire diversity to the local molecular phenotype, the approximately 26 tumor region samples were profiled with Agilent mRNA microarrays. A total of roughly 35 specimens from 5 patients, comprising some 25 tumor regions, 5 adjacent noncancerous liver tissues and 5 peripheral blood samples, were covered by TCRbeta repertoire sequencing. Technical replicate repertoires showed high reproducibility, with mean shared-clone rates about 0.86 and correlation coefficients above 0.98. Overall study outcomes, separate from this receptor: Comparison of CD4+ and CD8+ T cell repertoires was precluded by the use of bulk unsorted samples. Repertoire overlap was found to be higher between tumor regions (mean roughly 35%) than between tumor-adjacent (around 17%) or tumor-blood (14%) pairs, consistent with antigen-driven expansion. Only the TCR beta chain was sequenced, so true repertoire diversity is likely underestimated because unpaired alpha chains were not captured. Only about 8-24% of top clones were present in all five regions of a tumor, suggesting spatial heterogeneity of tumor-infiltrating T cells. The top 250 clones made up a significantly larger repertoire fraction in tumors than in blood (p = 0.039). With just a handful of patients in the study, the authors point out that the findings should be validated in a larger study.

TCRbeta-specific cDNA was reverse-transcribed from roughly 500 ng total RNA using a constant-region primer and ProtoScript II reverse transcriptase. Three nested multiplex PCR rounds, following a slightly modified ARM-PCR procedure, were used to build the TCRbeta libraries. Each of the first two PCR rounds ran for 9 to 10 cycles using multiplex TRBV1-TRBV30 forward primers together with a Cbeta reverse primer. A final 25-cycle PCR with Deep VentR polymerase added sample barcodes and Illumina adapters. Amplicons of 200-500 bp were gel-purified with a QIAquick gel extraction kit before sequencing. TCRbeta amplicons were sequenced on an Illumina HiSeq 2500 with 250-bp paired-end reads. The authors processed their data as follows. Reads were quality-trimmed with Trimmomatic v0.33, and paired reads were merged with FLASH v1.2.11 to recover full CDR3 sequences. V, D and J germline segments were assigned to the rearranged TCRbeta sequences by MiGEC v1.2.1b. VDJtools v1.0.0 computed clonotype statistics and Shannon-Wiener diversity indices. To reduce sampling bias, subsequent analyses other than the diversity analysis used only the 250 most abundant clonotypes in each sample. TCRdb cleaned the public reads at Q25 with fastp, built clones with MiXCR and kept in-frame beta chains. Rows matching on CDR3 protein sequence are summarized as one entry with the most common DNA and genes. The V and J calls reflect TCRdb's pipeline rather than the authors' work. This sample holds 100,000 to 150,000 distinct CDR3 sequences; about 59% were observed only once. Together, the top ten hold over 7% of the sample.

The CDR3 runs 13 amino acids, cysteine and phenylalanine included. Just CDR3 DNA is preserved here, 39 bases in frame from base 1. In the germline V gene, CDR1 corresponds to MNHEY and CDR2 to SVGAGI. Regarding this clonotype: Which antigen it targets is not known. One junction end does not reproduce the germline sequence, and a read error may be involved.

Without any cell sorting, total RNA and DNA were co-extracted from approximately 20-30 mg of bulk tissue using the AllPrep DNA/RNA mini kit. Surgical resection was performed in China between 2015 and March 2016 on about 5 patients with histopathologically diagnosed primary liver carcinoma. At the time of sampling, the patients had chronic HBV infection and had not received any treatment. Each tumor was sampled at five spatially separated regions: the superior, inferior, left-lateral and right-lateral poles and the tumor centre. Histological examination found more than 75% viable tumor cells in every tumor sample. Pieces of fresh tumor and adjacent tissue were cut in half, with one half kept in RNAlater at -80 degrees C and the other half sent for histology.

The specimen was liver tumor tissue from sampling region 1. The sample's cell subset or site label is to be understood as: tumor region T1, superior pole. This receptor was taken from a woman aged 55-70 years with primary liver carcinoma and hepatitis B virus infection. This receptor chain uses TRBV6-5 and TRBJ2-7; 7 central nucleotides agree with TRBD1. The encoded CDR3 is CTSSYRDSYKQYF. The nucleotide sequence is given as TGCACCAGCAGTTACCGGGACAGCTACAAGCAGTACTTC.